These 10 T cell receptor beta chains were sequenced from one sample in a study of radiation and T cells in renal cell carcinoma. Time point given: blood 4 weeks post-SBRT, at nephrectomy. As for treatment: 15 Gy SBRT to primary tumor, nephrectomy 4 weeks later. Assay used: immunoSEQ multiplex PCR; TCRdb lists only in-frame clones, some missing. The data show roughly 170,000 clones, about 85% seen once. Here the sequenced sample was blood, taken from a patient whose treatment included radiotherapy and nephrectomy. All receptors come from a woman aged 50 to 60 with renal cell carcinoma.

J is TRBJ1-2 and V is TRBV4-3; TRBD1 matches at 11 bases. This CDR3 is 16 amino acids long. Germline CDR1 is LGHNA and CDR2 is YSLEER. V gave up 3 bases and J gave up 8 bases; unmatched junction bases: 11. The DNA for the CDR3 is TGCGCCAGCAGCCACAAGACAACGGGACAGGGGGACGGCTACACCTTC. It translates to CASSHKTTGQGDGYTF.

This chain connects TRBV9 to TRBJ1-2; possibly TRBD1 for D (5 bases). The V and J ends lost 0 bases and 7 bases respectively, with 16 bases between them. Germline CDR1 and CDR2: SGDLS and YYNGEE. The CDR3 length is 15 residues. The CDR3 reads CASSVGREAGGGYTF. The CDR3 DNA reads as TGTGCCAGCAGCGTAGGGAGGGAGGCCGGGGGTGGCTACACCTTC.

The chain joins TRBV2 to TRBJ2-3; perhaps TRBD2 as D (6 bases). The CDR3 has 16 residues. The germline V gene has CDR1 SNHLY and CDR2 FYNNEI. Trimming pared 3 bases from V and 2 bases from J, leaving 15 bases between. This chain's CDR3 is CASSEVSGQYTDTQYF. As DNA, the CDR3 is TGTGCCAGCAGTGAGGTGAGCGGGCAATACACAGATACGCAGTATTTT.

This clone was counted a few times. The chain is built from TRBV9 and TRBJ1-2, with a tentative D call TRBD1 (6 bases). V gave up 0 bases and J gave up 4 bases, with 7 bases separating them. The CDR3 consists of 13 residues. Germline V gene lookup returns CDR1 SGDLS and CDR2 YYNGEE. The CDR3 DNA is TGTGCCAGCAGCGTAGGACAGGCCTATGGCTACACCTTC. This gives the protein CASSVGQAYGYTF.

This clone turned up a few times. The DNA of the CDR3 is TGTGCCAGCTCACCAGGGGACCCTAATCAGCCCCAGCATTTT. It codes for CASSPGDPNQPQHF. J is TRBJ1-5 and V is TRBV18, with D maybe TRBD1 (5 bases). Germline V lookup: CDR1 KGHSH, CDR2 LQKENI. The CDR3 is made up of 14 amino acids. Trimming shortened V by 2 bases and J by 4 bases, and 9 bases separated the two germline ends.

This rearrangement joins TRBV7-9 to TRBJ1-5, with D uncertain. This CDR3 has 12 amino acids. The V end lost 3 bases, the J end lost 6 bases, and 6 bases lay between the germline ends. CDR1 and CDR2 (germline): SEHNR, FQNEAQ (reference sequence). CDR3 in DNA: TGTGCCAGCAGCTTTGATGTTCAGCCCCAGCATTTT. As protein: CASSFDVQPQHF.

The chain combines TRBV6-6 with TRBJ2-5; D could derive from TRBD1 or TRBD2 (5 bases each). This CDR3 is 14 amino acids long. Germline CDR1 reads MNHNY; CDR2 reads SVGAGI (reference sequence). V was trimmed by 6 bases and J by 5 bases, leaving 16 bases between them. DNA for the CDR3: TGTGCCAGCAGGGCCGAGCGGACACGTGAGACCCAGTACTTC. Amino acids: CASRAERTRETQYF.

The chain has TRBV6-5 and TRBJ2-3; D unresolved. The CDR3 has 14 amino acids. Germline-derived CDR1 and CDR2 are MNHEY and SVGAGI. Trimming shortened V by 7 bases and J by 2 bases, and 13 bases separated the two germline ends. The CDR3 protein is CASTFGRHTDTQYF. CDR3 in DNA: TGTGCCAGCACCTTCGGACGGCACACAGATACGCAGTATTTT.

The V gene is TRBV7-6, the J gene TRBJ1-1; D remains ambiguous. CDR3 length equals 14 residues. Germline CDR1 is SGHVS and CDR2 is FNYEAQ. Trimming left V 5 bases short and J 3 bases short, with 13 bases between. This CDR3 is CASSRAGGDTEAFF. CDR3 nucleotide sequence: TGTGCCAGCAGCCGAGCCGGCGGGGACACTGAAGCTTTCTTT.

This sequence joins TRBV5-4 and TRBJ2-3; TRBD2 might be the D (5 bases). Deletions cut 3 bases from V and 6 bases from J, with 11 bases between. The CDR3 has 13 amino acids. Germline values: CDR1 SGHNT, CDR2 YYREEE (reference sequence). The DNA for the CDR3 is TGTGCCAGCAGCTCGGCGGGCGTCGATACGCAGTATTTT. Translating gives CASSSAGVDTQYF.